A selection of T cell receptor beta chains follows, all from one sample in a study of T cells after yellow fever vaccination. TCRdb re-analysed the 5' RACE reads in MiXCR, keeping a single row per CDR3 protein. The sample holds hundreds of thousands of distinct CDR3 sequences, 12% seen once. The sample in question was PBMCs, obtained on the day of the yellow fever booster vaccination. The receptors come from a man under 40 who received the YFV17D yellow fever vaccine. The CDR3 runs from the conserved cysteine through the conserved F or W. Clone size is stated in some rows and not others, as once, few, many or a class when expanded.

V: TRBV20-1; size: .; J: TRBJ2-1; CDR3: CSVLLAGGSNEQFF
V: TRBV5-1; size: .; J: TRBJ2-5; CDR3: CASRLGGTSGTSETQYF
V: TRBV7-6; size: .; J: TRBJ1-1; CDR3: CASRLGGDTEAFF
V: TRBV20-1; size: .; J: TRBJ2-5; CDR3: CSASDSYHGETQYF
V: TRBV7-2; size: .; J: TRBJ2-3; CDR3: CASSLVTGGRTDTQYF
V: TRBV9; size: .; J: TRBJ2-2; CDR3: CASSRLLGELFF
V: TRBV15; size: few; J: TRBJ2-1; CDR3: CATSERAFGGNEQFF
V: TRBV6-5; size: few; J: TRBJ1-2; CDR3: CASSQTGYGYTF
V: TRBV7-9; size: .; J: TRBJ2-1; CDR3: CAGTGGAYNEQFF
V: TRBV6-5; size: .; J: TRBJ1-6; CDR3: CASSYEQGPSPLHF
V: TRBV5-4; size: .; J: TRBJ2-7; CDR3: CASSLAGEEYF
V: TRBV6-2/TRBV6-3; size: .; J: TRBJ2-5; CDR3: CASSPGLAEQETQYF
V: TRBV29-1; size: .; J: TRBJ2-1; CDR3: CSVGGLAGGGSYNEQFF
V: TRBV4-3; size: .; J: TRBJ2-7; CDR3: CASSQSLDFLGEQYF
V: TRBV18; size: .; J: TRBJ1-1; CDR3: CASSPERDTEAFF
V: TRBV6-2/TRBV6-3; size: .; J: TRBJ2-7; CDR3: CASITSEIPYEQYF
V: TRBV29-1; size: few; J: TRBJ2-5; CDR3: CSVAGTSGSGETQYF
V: TRBV20-1; size: few; J: TRBJ1-3; CDR3: CSARGGTGNTIYF
V: TRBV7-2; size: .; J: TRBJ2-3; CDR3: CAGATSGIGDTQYF
V: TRBV6-2/TRBV6-3; size: few; J: TRBJ2-7; CDR3: CASNPSLAGHYEQYF
V: TRBV3-1; size: many; J: TRBJ2-2; CDR3: CASSQAGTGELFF
V: TRBV4-3; size: .; J: TRBJ2-7; CDR3: CASSQESSPYEQYF
V: TRBV6-5; size: many; J: TRBJ2-7; CDR3: CASSYVHRGPYEQYF